This entry describes one T cell receptor beta chain. This specimen comes from a study of blood T cell repertoires in COVID-19. Whole-study context: The cDNA or gDNA used as material had been derived from T cells, B-cell-depleted T cells, or PBMCs.

Per the original data handling: Reference gene primer amplification yielded estimated nucleated cell counts. Produced via immunoSEQ multiplex PCR; TCRdb's table is partial and in-frame only. D and trimming were read from the DNA, whereas the V and J calls and clone size are those reported in that table. The sample comprises 120,000 or so clones, 88% of which are singletons, and approximately 8% rests with the top ten. From germline, CDR1 is SGHRS and CDR2 YFSETQ. The CDR3 extends over 16 amino acids. The ends lost 1 base at V and 6 bases at J; junction bases unmatched: 6. The chain carries TRBV5-1 and TRBJ1-6; TRBD1 matches 8 bases. The TCR comes from a man aged 45-65 years with acute or convalescent COVID-19. The sequencing input was peripheral blood. DNA of the CDR3: TGCGCCAGCAGCTTGACGGGACAGGCCTTTAATTCACCCCTCCACTTT. This sequence encodes CASSLTGQAFNSPLHF.